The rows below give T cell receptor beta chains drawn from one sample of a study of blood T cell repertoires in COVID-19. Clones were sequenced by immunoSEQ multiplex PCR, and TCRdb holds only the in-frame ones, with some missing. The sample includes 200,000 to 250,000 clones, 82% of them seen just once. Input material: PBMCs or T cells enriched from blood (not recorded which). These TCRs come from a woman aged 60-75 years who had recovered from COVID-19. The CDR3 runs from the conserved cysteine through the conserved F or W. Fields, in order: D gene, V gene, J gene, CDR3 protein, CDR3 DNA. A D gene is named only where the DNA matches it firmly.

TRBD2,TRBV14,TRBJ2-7,CASSQATPGLAGFYEQYF,TGTGCCAGCAGCCAAGCAACCCCCGGACTAGCGGGATTCTACGAGCAGTACTTC
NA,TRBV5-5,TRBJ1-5,CASSFLTGMQHF,TGTGCCAGCAGCTTCCTAACCGGGATGCAGCATTTT
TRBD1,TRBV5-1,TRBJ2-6,CASSITGTGLLSGANVLTF,TGCGCCAGCAGCATAACCGGGACAGGTCTACTTTCTGGGGCCAACGTCCTGACTTTC
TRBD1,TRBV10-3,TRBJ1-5,CAISDGTGGNQPQHF,TGTGCCATCAGTGATGGGACAGGGGGCAATCAGCCCCAGCATTTT
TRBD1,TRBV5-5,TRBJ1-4,CASSSNRGDEKLFF,TGTGCCAGCAGCTCGAACAGGGGGGATGAAAAACTGTTTTTT
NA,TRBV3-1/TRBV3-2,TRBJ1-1,CASSHLPGNTEAFF,TGTGCCAGCAGCCATCTCCCGGGGAACACTGAAGCTTTCTTT
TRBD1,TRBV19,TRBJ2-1,CASRLTGTGYNEQFF,TGTGCCAGTAGACTAACCGGGACAGGGTACAATGAGCAGTTCTTC
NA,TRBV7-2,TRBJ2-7,CASSHGRVEGDTYEQYF,TGTGCCAGCAGCCATGGGCGGGTGGAGGGTGACACCTACGAGCAGTACTTC
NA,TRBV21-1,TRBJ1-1,CASNLPGQTPNTEAFF,TGTGCCAGCAACCTTCCGGGACAAACTCCGAACACTGAAGCTTTCTTT
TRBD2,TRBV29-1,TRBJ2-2,CSVHSGRGTGELFF,TGCAGCGTCCATAGCGGGAGAGGGACCGGGGAGCTGTTTTTT